These 19 T cell receptor beta chains were all obtained from the same sample, sequenced in a study of blood T cells in healthy people across ages. The second PCR ran about 6 to 11 cycles with a sample-barcoded 5' primer and J-beta primers. TCRdb used MiXCR to reprocess the 5' RACE reads, holding one entry per CDR3 protein. The sample records roughly 700,000 distinct CDR3 sequences, 20% to 25% being singletons. The sample was also reused in another study, on T cells of mothers and their children.

Sequences were obtained from blood. These receptors all come from a boy between 5 and 17 years old in good health.

The chain employs TRBV7-2 and TRBJ1-6, with 9 bases aligning to TRBD1. The germline V gene has CDR1 SGHTA and CDR2 FQGNSA. This CDR3 has 15 amino acids. V shed 3 bases and J 7 bases; nucleotides not matched to a gene: 4. The CDR3 coding sequence is TGTGCCAGCAGCTTTACGGGACAGGGAAATTCACCCCTCCACTTT. This encodes CASSFTGQGNSPLHF.

Here the CDR3 DNA reads TGCAGCGGTTACCAAGAGACCCAGTACTTC. Residues: CSGYQETQYF. The V call is TRBV29-1, the J call TRBJ2-5; D remains unclear. CDR3 length: 10 residues. The germline V gene encodes CDR1 SQVTM and CDR2 ANQGSEA. Trimming took off 7 bases at V and 0 bases at J, with 3 bases between the two ends.

The rearrangement joins TRBV12-3 or TRBV12-4 to TRBJ2-5; 7 bases match TRBD1. The CDR3 runs to 14 residues. J lost 2 bases, V lost 6 bases, and 6 bases had no gene match. CDR3 loop: CASRQGQTQETQYF. Written as DNA, the CDR3 is TGTGCCAGCAGACAGGGACAGACTCAAGAGACCCAGTACTTC.

The CDR3 sequence is CASSVAGSGYNEQFF. In nucleotides, the CDR3 is TGTGCCAGCAGCGTAGCAGGGAGCGGGTACAATGAGCAGTTCTTC. The chain recombines TRBV9 with TRBJ2-1; the D gene is possibly TRBD2 (6 bases). Deletions cut 0 bases from V and 4 bases from J, with 11 bases between. The CDR3 consists of 15 residues. Germline CDR1 and CDR2: SGDLS and YYNGEE.

This rearrangement joins TRBV18 to TRBJ2-5; 7 bases fit TRBD2. The CDR3 consists of 17 residues. Germline lookup yields CDR1 KGHSH and CDR2 LQKENI. Trimming cost V 4 bases and J 0 bases; bases outside gene matches: 11. This CDR3 reads CASSLSGSSGHQETQYF. For the CDR3, the DNA is TGTGCCAGCTCACTCTCAGGGTCTAGCGGACACCAAGAGACCCAGTACTTC. The variable domain in full, completed from reference TRBV18 and TRBJ2-5, reads NAGVMQNPRHLVRRRGQEARLRCSPMKGHSHVYWYRQLPEEGLKFMVYLQKENIIDESGMPKERFSAEFPKEGPSILRIQQVVRGDSAAYFCASSLSGSSGHQETQYFGPGTRLLVL.

This clonotype was seen more than once but under ten times. The chain combines TRBV7-2 with TRBJ2-1; D is ambiguous. Between the trimmed V and J ends, which lost 2 bases and 4 bases, there was a span of 6 bases. The CDR3 has 13 amino acids. The germline CDR1 and CDR2 sequences are SGHTA and FQGNSA. DNA of the CDR3: TGTGCCAGCAGCTTACCACAGTACAATGAGCAGTTCTTC. Its translation: CASSLPQYNEQFF.

The J gene is TRBJ2-5, the V gene TRBV20-1; TRBD2 matches 10 bases. J was trimmed by 5 bases and V by 0 bases; bases with no gene match: 9. The CDR3 loop spans 16 amino acids. From germline, CDR1 is DFQATT and CDR2 SNEGSKA (reference sequence). The CDR3 DNA is TGCAGTGCTAGAGATTCAGCGGGAGGGCCGGCGGAGACCCAGTACTTC. Protein sequence: CSARDSAGGPAETQYF.

V gene TRBV5-3 combines with J gene TRBJ2-1; D perhaps matches TRBD1 (6 bases). TRBV5-3 is sorted into the ORF group, with uncertain function. Trimming took off 5 bases at V and 4 bases at J, with 22 bases between the two ends. This CDR3 region has 17 residues. The CDR3 is CARSRISQGWPYNEQFF. The CDR3 DNA reads TGTGCCAGAAGTCGGATTTCACAGGGATGGCCTTACAATGAGCAGTTCTTC.

This sequence joins TRBV24-1 and TRBJ1-4; no definite D call. The CDR3 sequence is 13 residues long. Trimming stripped 9 bases from V and 3 bases from J, with 10 bases between. Germline CDR1 is KGHDR and CDR2 is SFDVKD. CDR3 region: CATRRGPNEKLFF. As DNA, the CDR3 is TGTGCCACCCGCCGGGGTCCTAATGAAAAACTGTTTTTT.

The chain is built from TRBV29-1 and TRBJ2-2; the D is unclear. The CDR3 extends over 15 amino acids. CDR1 and CDR2 from the germline V gene are SQVTM and ANQGSEA. V lost 0 bases to trimming and J lost 2 bases, with 10 bases between them. The CDR3 reads CSVEEVWQNTGELFF. CDR3 DNA sequence: TGCAGCGTTGAAGAGGTGTGGCAAAACACCGGGGAGCTGTTTTTT.

A remark on this clonotype: One end of the junction fails to match germline, which may point to a read error. This rearrangement joins TRBV7-9 to TRBJ1-1; D remains unclear. This CDR3 spans 15 amino acids. Germline V gene sequence: CDR1 SEHNR, CDR2 FQNEAQ (reference sequence). CDR3 protein: CASSLSGGLGTEAFF. The CDR3 DNA follows: TGTGCCAGCAGCTTATCCGGAGGGTTGGGTACTGAGGCTTTCTTT. The full variable domain, in which reference TRBV7-9 and TRBJ1-1 provide the parts outside the CDR3, is DTGVSQNPRHKITKRGQNVTFRCDPISEHNRLYWYRQTLGQGPEFLTYFQNEAQLEKSRLLSDRFSAERPKGSFSTLEIQRTEQGDSAMYLCASSLSGGLGTEAFFGQGTRLTVV.

This clonotype has just a few counts. V usage is TRBV5-1 and J usage is TRBJ1-5, with D tentatively TRBD1 (6 bases). The CDR3 consists of 15 residues. Germline V gives CDR1 SGHRS, CDR2 YFSETQ. V was shortened by 0 bases and J by 7 bases, with 14 bases between the two germline ends. CDR3 nucleotide sequence: TGCGCCAGCAGCTTGGCCGGGGGGCAGAGGCAGCCCCAGCATTTT. Its translation is CASSLAGGQRQPQHF.

The V and J genes are TRBV7-9 and TRBJ2-5; TRBD1 might be the D (5 bases). The V end was cut by 4 bases, the J end by 3 bases, with 12 bases between. The CDR3 runs to 14 residues. The germline gives CDR1 SEHNR, CDR2 FQNEAQ (reference sequence). Here the CDR3 reads CASSSTIGEETQYF. CDR3 DNA: TGTGCCAGCAGCTCTACTATAGGGGAAGAGACCCAGTACTTC.

This clonotype came up a few times. V usage is TRBV2 and J usage is TRBJ2-5, with 7 nucleotides matching TRBD1. This CDR3 region has 13 residues. Germline assignment: CDR1 SNHLY and CDR2 FYNNEI. V lost 11 bases and J lost 3; bases outside the gene matches: 9. Here the CDR3 reads CAGQGTVEETQYF. The CDR3 bases are TGTGCCGGTCAGGGGACAGTCGAAGAGACCCAGTACTTC.

CDR3 coding DNA: TGTGCCAGCAGTGAACGCTGGACATCCAGCAATCAGCCCCAGCATTTT. Its translation is CASSERWTSSNQPQHF. The rearrangement uses TRBV6-1 and TRBJ1-5; tentatively, D is TRBD1 (5 bases). CDR1 and CDR2 from the germline V gene are MNHNS and SASEGT. Trimming cost V 2 bases and J 1 base, with 12 bases left between them. This CDR3 is built from 16 residues.

In nucleotides, the CDR3 is TGTGCCAGCATAAAAGCCCCGGGACTAGGAAACAATGAGCAGTTCTTC. Residues: CASIKAPGLGNNEQFF. This sequence joins TRBV28 and TRBJ2-1, with 8 bases that match TRBD2. J was trimmed by 5 bases and V by 7 bases; bases with no gene match: 13. This CDR3 has 16 amino acids. Looked up from germline, CDR1 is MDHEN and CDR2 is SYDVKM.

On this clonotype: One end of the junction does not line up with germline, which may come from a read error. The rearrangement links TRBV6-6 to TRBJ2-3, with D perhaps being TRBD1 or TRBD2 (5 bases each). The germline gives CDR1 MNHNY, CDR2 SVGAGI (reference sequence). The CDR3 is made up of 13 amino acids. In nucleotides, the CDR3 is TGTACCAGCGTCAGTGAGGGGTCAGATACGCAGTATTTT. Residues: CTSVSEGSDTQYF.

This clonotype was observed a handful of times. The chain is built from TRBV19 and TRBJ2-7, with D unclear. There are 13 residues in the CDR3. The V end lost 2 bases, the J end lost 0 bases, and 5 bases lay between the germline ends. Germline CDR1 reads LNHDA; CDR2 reads SQIVND (reference sequence). Here the CDR3 reads CASSILNSYEQYF. The CDR3 DNA sequence: TGTGCCAGTAGTATATTGAACTCCTACGAGCAGTACTTC.

V and J are TRBV5-1 and TRBJ1-1; D gene unclear. V lost 0 bases and J lost 1, with 7 bases in between. The CDR3 is 14 residues long. Germline CDR1 and CDR2: SGHRS and YFSETQ. The CDR3 DNA reads TGCGCCAGCAGCTTGGACAGCCGGAACACTGAAGCTTTCTTT. Protein product: CASSLDSRNTEAFF.